This TCR beta chain was recorded in a study of blood T cell repertoires in COVID-19. On the study more broadly: The United States, Italy and Spain provided the acute and convalescent COVID-19 samples. The analysed material was cDNA or gDNA that came from T cells, B-cell-depleted T cells, or PBMCs.

CDR3 length: 12 residues. Per germline, CDR1 MNHEY and CDR2 SMNVEV (reference sequence). Study processing details: Estimates of nucleated cell counts were drawn from the amplification of reference gene primers. Profiled with immunoSEQ multiplex PCR; TCRdb holds only in-frame clones, not every one. Clone size and the V and J calls come from that table; the DNA yielded D and trimming. In the table there are roughly 100,000 clones, approximately 84% of which are singletons. The source material was peripheral blood. The sequence came from a human donor in a cohort sampled during active COVID-19. The chain couples TRBV27 to TRBJ1-6; a weak D match, TRBD1 (5 bases). The CDR3 coding sequence is TGTACCACCGGACACAATAATTCACCCCTCCACTTT. Translation gives CTTGHNNSPLHF.